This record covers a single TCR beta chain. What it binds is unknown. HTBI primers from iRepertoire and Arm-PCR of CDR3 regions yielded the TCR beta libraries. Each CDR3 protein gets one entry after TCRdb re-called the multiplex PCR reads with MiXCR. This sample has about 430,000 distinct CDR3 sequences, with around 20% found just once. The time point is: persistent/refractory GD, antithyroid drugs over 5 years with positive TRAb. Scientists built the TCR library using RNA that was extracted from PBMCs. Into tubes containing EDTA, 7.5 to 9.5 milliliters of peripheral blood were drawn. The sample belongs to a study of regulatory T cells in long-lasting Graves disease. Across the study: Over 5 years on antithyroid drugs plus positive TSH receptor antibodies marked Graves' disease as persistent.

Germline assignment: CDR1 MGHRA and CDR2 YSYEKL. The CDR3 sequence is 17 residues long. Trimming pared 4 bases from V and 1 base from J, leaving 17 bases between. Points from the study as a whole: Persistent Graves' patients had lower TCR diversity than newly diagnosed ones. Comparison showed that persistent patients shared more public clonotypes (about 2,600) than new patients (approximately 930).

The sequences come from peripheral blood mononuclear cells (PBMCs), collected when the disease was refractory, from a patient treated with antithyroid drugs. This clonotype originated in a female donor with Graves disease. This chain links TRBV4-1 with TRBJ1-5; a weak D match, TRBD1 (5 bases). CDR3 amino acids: CASSRSVVGGSNQPQHF. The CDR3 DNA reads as TGCGCCAGCAGCCGCTCCGTTGTCGGGGGAAGCAATCAGCCCCAGCATTTT.